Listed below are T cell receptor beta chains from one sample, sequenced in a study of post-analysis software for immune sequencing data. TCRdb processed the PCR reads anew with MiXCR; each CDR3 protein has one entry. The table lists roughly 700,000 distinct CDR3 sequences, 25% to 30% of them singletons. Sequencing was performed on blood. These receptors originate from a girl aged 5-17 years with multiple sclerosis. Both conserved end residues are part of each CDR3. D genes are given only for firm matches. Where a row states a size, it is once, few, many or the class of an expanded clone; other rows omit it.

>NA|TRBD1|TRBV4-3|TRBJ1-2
TGCGCCAGCAGCCCAGACAGGGGTAGATATGGCTACACCTTC
CASSPDRGRYGYTF
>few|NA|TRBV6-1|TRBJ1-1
TGTGCCAGCAGTCGTTCCGGGGAAGGGAACACTGAAGCTTTCTTT
CASSRSGEGNTEAFF
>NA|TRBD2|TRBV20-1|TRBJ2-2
TGCAGTGCTACTAGCGGGGGGCTGACCGGGGAGCTGTTTTTT
CSATSGGLTGELFF
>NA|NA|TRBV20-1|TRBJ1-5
TGCAGTGCTAGAAATGACCGAGACTCACAGCCCCAGCATTTT
CSARNDRDSQPQHF
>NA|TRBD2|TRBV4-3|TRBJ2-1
TGCGCCAGCAGCCAAGGGGGGGGCTACAATGAGCAGTTCTTC
CASSQGGGYNEQFF
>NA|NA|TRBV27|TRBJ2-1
TGTGCCAGCAGTTTAAACGGGGTGTACAGTGAGCAGTTCTTC
CASSLNGVYSEQFF
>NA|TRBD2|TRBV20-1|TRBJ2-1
TGCAGTGCCGGTAGCGGGAGGGGGTACAATGAGCAGTTCTTC
CSAGSGRGYNEQFF
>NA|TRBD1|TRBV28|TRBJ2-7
TGTGCCAGCAGACTACCGACAGGGGGCGCGGACGAGCAGTACTTC
CASRLPTGGADEQYF
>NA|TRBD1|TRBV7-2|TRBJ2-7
TGTGCCAGCAGCTTAGCGCCGGGACAGAGCTACGAGCAGTACTTC
CASSLAPGQSYEQYF
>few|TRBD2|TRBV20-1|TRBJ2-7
TGCAGTGCTAGAGATACTAGCGATCTCCACGAGCAGTACTTC
CSARDTSDLHEQYF
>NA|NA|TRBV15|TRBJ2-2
TGTGCCACCAGCTGGACTCCTTCCTTCACCGGGGAGCTGTTTTTT
CATSWTPSFTGELFF
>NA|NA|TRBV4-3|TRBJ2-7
TGCGCCAGCAGCCACAAATCCGGGACCGTGAGCTCCTACGAGCAGTACTTC
CASSHKSGTVSSYEQYF
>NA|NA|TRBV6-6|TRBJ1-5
TGTGCCAGCAGTATGAGGGACACCACGCAGCCCCAGCATTTT
CASSMRDTTQPQHF
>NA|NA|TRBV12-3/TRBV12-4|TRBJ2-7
TGTGCCAGCAGTTTACTCTCCCCCTTCGAGCAGTACTTC
CASSLLSPFEQYF
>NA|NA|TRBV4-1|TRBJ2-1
TGCGCCAGCAGCCAAGTACTGGCAGTCTACAATGAGCAGTTCTTC
CASSQVLAVYNEQFF
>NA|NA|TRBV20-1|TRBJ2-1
TGCAGTGCTGCCCACTCCCATATCGGTGAGCAGTTCTTC
CSAAHSHIGEQFF
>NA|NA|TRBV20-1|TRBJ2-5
TGCAGTGCTAGAGATGTAGTTGGGCAAGAGACCCAGTACTTC
CSARDVVGQETQYF
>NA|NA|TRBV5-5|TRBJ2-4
TGTGCCAGCAGCTTGATCCCAGCGGAACAAGAGACCCACTACTTC
CASSLIPAEQETHYF
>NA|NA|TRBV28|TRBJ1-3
TGTGCCAGCACCCCACCGAGTAACACCATATATTTT
CASTPPSNTIYF
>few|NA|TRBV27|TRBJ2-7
TGTGCCAGCAGTTTAACGGCTAGGTGGATCGACGAGCAGTACTTC
CASSLTARWIDEQYF
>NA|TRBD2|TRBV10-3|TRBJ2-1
TGTGCCATCAGTGACTCTGGCGGGAGAGCCTACAATGAGCAGTTCTTC
CAISDSGGRAYNEQFF
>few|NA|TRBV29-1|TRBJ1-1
TGCAGCGTTCAGAGGGACGAAGCTTTCTTT
CSVQRDEAFF
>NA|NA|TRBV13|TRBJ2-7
TGTGCCAGCAGCACCCGGGACAACGAGCAGTACTTC
CASSTRDNEQYF
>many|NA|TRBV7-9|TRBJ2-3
TGTGCCAGCAGCTTGGCCGGGGGAGATACGCAGTATTTT
CASSLAGGDTQYF
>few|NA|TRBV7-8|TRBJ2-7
TGTGCCAGCAGCTTAGGAGCAGGGTTCGACGAGCAGTACTTC
CASSLGAGFDEQYF
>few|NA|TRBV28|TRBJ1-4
TGTGCCAGCAGTTTACGCCGCCAGGTTAATGAAAAACTGTTTTTT
CASSLRRQVNEKLFF
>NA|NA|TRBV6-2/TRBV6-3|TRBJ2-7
TGTGCCAGCAGTACCCCGGACTACTACGAGCAGTACTTC
CASSTPDYYEQYF
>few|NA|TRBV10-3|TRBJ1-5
TGTGCCGCCGGCGGGACGGCCGAGGGCAATCAGCCCCAGCATTTT
CAAGGTAEGNQPQHF
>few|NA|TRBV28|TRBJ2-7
TGTGCCAGCAGTCCTCCCAGCACCGCTAGCTCCTACGAGCAGTACTTC
CASSPPSTASSYEQYF
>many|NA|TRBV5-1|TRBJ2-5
TGCGCCAGCAGCTCCAACCAGGGGTCAGAGACCCAGTACTTC
CASSSNQGSETQYF
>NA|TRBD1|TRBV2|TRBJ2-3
TGTGCCGACCGGACAGGGGGAGGAGATACGCAGTATTTT
CADRTGGGDTQYF
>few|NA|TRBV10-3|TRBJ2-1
TGTGCCAGTCAGAGCTCCTACAATGAGCAGTTCTTC
CASQSSYNEQFF
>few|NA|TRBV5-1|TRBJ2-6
TGCGCCAGCAGCTTGGTAGGGGCATTAGGGGCCAACGTCCTGACTTTC
CASSLVGALGANVLTF
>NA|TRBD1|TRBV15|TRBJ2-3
TGTGCCACCACCCCTCGTAGGACAGGCAGCACAGATACGCAGTATTTT
CATTPRRTGSTDTQYF
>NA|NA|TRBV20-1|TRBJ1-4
TGCAGTGCTGCAGGAACACTCACGAATGAAAAACTGTTTTTT
CSAAGTLTNEKLFF
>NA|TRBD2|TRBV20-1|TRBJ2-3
TGCAGCGTAGCGGGAGGTGGAACAGATACGCAGTATTTT
CSVAGGGTDTQYF
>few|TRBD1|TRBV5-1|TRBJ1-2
TGCGCCAGCAGCTTGCGACAGGGAATAGAAGGTGGCTACACCTTC
CASSLRQGIEGGYTF
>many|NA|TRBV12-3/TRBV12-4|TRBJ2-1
TGTGCCAGCAGTTCCTACAATGAGCAGTTCTTC
CASSSYNEQFF
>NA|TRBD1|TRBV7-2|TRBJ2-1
TGTGCCAGCAGTCCGAGATTTCCGGGGACAGCCTACAATGAGCAGTTCTTC
CASSPRFPGTAYNEQFF
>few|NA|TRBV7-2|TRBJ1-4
TGTGCCAGCAGCTTAGCCCATATTGCAACTAATGAAAAACTGTTTTTT
CASSLAHIATNEKLFF
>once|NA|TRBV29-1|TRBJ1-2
TGCAGCGTTCTGAACGATAACTATGGCTACACCTTC
CSVLNDNYGYTF